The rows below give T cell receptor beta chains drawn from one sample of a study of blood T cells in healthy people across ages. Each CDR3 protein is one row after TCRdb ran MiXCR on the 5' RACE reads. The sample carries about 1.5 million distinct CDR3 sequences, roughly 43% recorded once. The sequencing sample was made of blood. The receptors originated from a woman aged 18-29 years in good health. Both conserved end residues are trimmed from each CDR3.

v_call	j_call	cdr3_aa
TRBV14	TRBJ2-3	ASSQDDRGYRRDTQY
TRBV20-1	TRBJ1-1	SARPLPGDEAF
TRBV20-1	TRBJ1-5	SARQGLLDQPQH
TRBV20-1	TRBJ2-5	SARHGVQETQY
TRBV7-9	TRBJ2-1	ASSLGTTSVNEQF
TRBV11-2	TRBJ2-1	ASKLAGDYNEQF
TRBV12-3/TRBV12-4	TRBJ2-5	ASSFLGETQY
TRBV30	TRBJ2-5	AWSADLYNEQY
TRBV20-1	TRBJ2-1	SASLAVEQF
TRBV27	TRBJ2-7	ASSLFFGDTSSYEQY
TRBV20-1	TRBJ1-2	SAWTGGDYGYT
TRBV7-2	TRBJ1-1	ASSSTVGTEAF
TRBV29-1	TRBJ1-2	SVMGYGYT
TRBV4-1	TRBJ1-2	ASSQDRGDYGYT
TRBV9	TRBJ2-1	ASSVDPDNEQF
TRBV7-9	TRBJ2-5	ASSLDRVQY
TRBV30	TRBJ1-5	AWSSTGQGASQPQH
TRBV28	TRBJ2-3	ASSLSSGRAIGDTDTQY
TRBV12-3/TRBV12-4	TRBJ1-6	ASSLTENNNSPLH
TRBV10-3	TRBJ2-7	AIRGPGPYEQY
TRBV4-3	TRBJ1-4	ASSQDLQSAADEKLF
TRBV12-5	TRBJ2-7	ASGEQGARSNYEQY
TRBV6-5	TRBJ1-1	ASSYRQARNTEAF
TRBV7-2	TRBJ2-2	ASSQSRMEELF
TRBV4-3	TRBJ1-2	ASSTYNRGRDGYT
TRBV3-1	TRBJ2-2	ASTRGTGELF
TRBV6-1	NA	ASSKNSGQGLGYEQY
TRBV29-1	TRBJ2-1	SVEPPLIPRSSYNEQF
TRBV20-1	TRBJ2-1	SPPSGVSKGHEQF